Following are 28 T cell receptor beta chains from one sample sequenced in a study of regulatory T cells in long-lasting Graves disease. Through Arm-PCR of CDR3 regions and iRepertoire HTBI primers, TCR beta libraries were built. Using its own MiXCR run on the multiplex PCR reads, TCRdb lists one record per CDR3 protein. Among about 380,000 distinct CDR3 sequences listed, 15% were seen once. Noted time point: newly diagnosed GD, antithyroid drugs for less than 3 months. With RNA extracted from PBMCs as input, the TCR library was made. The sequencing used peripheral blood mononuclear cells (PBMCs), collected at new diagnosis, from a patient treated with antithyroid drugs. The receptors originated from a female donor with Graves disease.

The V and J genes are TRBV20-1 and TRBJ2-1; maybe TRBD2 (6 bases). The CDR3 has 16 amino acids. The V end was cut by 0 bases, the J end by 7 bases, with 19 bases between. From germline, CDR1 is DFQATT and CDR2 SNEGSKA (reference sequence). Written as DNA, the CDR3 is TGCAGTGCTAGAGATCTATCGGCGGGGAATGGGAATGAGCAGTTCTTC. It codes for CSARDLSAGNGNEQFF.

A word on this clonotype: This may be a read error: a much more frequent sequence differs by one nucleotide. V and J are TRBV5-1 and TRBJ2-2; D might be TRBD1 (9 bases). The CDR3 contains 15 residues. Germline V lookup: CDR1 SGHRS, CDR2 YFSETQ. The CDR3, as DNA: TGCGTCAGCAGCGGGGGACAGGGCGGTTCCGGGGAGCTGTTTTTT. Translation gives CVSSGGQGGSGELFF.

This clonotype appeared many times. The chain uses TRBV7-3 and TRBJ2-2; possible D gene TRBD2, 5 bases. There are 17 residues in the CDR3. The germline V and J ends were trimmed by 1 base and 6 bases, with 18 bases remaining between them. Per the germline V gene, CDR1 is SGHTA and CDR2 is FQGTGA. DNA of the CDR3: TGTGCCAGCAGCTTAAATTCGCTAGCCTCCGCCGCCGGGGAGCTGTTTTTT. It translates to CASSLNSLASAAGELFF.

This clonotype was observed many times. The V gene is TRBV20-1, the J gene TRBJ2-3, with a possible D match to TRBD2 (6 bases). The CDR3 length is 13 residues. Trimming removed 6 bases at V and 2 bases at J, with 12 bases between. Germline V lookup: CDR1 DFQATT, CDR2 SNEGSKA (reference sequence). CDR3 protein: CSAGGLDTDTQYF. CDR3 in DNA: TGCAGTGCGGGGGGACTTGACACAGATACGCAGTATTTT.

This clonotype was counted only a few times. This chain connects TRBV27 to TRBJ1-2; 12 bases line up with TRBD1. The V segment lost 5 bases and the J segment 5 bases; nucleotides outside the gene matches: 9. This CDR3 spans 16 amino acids. Per the germline V gene, CDR1 is MNHEY and CDR2 is SMNVEV (reference sequence). The CDR3 loop is CASSKSGTGGAYGYTF. CDR3 sequence (DNA): TGTGCCAGCAGTAAATCCGGGACAGGGGGCGCATATGGCTACACCTTC.

At least ten counts were recorded for this clonotype. This chain links TRBV3-1 with TRBJ2-3; either TRBD1 or TRBD2 may supply D (5 bases each). Trimming removed 0 bases from V and 2 bases from J, with 12 bases in between. The germline gives CDR1 LGHDT, CDR2 YNNKEL (reference sequence). This CDR3 contains 16 residues. In DNA form, the CDR3 reads TGTGCCAGCAGCCAAGATTGGACGGGGCCCACAGATACGCAGTATTTT. This encodes CASSQDWTGPTDTQYF.

A few counts support this clonotype. V usage is TRBV29-1 and J usage is TRBJ1-2; no reliable D call. From germline, CDR1 is SQVTM and CDR2 ANQGSEA. This CDR3 is built from 11 residues. V lost 3 bases to trimming and J lost 7 bases, with 9 bases between them. CDR3 residues: CSVDPEAGYTF. The CDR3 DNA is TGCAGCGTTGACCCGGAGGCTGGCTACACCTTC.

The J gene is TRBJ2-3, the V gene TRBV12-5, with 7 bases identical to TRBD2. This CDR3 comprises 11 residues. V gave up 6 bases and J gave up 10 bases; unmatched junction bases: 4. Germline assignment: CDR1 LGHNT and CDR2 FRNRAP. The CDR3 spells CASGSGMAQYF. CDR3 DNA sequence: TGTGCTAGTGGGAGCGGGATGGCGCAGTATTTT.

This clonotype was seen many times. The chain recombines TRBV2 with TRBJ2-7, with 8 bases fitting TRBD1. In germline, CDR1 is SNHLY, CDR2 FYNNEI. The CDR3 has 13 amino acids. Trimming cost V 8 bases and J 2 bases; bases outside gene matches: 5. The DNA of the CDR3 is TGTGCCAGCGTCCGGGGACAGGCCTACGAGCAGTACTTC. The encoded protein is CASVRGQAYEQYF. Full variable domain (rest looked up from reference TRBV2 and TRBJ2-7): EPEVTQTPSHQVTQMGQEVILRCVPISNHLYFYWYRQILGQKVEFLVSFYNNEISEKSEIFDDQFSVERPDGSNFTLKIRSTKLEDSAMYFCASVRGQAYEQYFGPGTRLTVT.

V gene TRBV7-9 combines with J gene TRBJ2-1; 12 bases map to TRBD2. V shed 7 bases, J shed 6 bases, and the junction held 13 bases outside the gene matches. This CDR3 is 17 amino acids long. CDR1 is SEHNR, CDR2 FQNEAQ, per germline (reference sequence). CDR3 sequence (DNA): TGTGCCAGCACCAGGACTAGCGGGGCGGTTACCCTCAATGAGCAGTTCTTC. It specifies CASTRTSGAVTLNEQFF.

The rearrangement links TRBV28 to TRBJ1-2; D ambiguous. The CDR3 loop spans 11 amino acids. CDR1 is MDHEN and CDR2 is SYDVKM in the germline V gene. Trimming took off 6 bases at V and 8 bases at J, with 10 bases between the two ends. The CDR3 DNA follows: TGTGCCAGCAGATGGGCCGACGGCTACACCTTC. This encodes CASRWADGYTF.

This clonotype was recorded at least ten times. The chain couples TRBV7-9 to TRBJ1-1; D is uncertain. Trimming shortened V by 4 bases and J by 8 bases, and 11 bases separated the two germline ends. This CDR3 comprises 12 residues. CDR1 and CDR2 (germline): SEHNR, FQNEAQ (reference sequence). The DNA of the CDR3 is TGTGCCAGCAGCTCCCGCGGCTCAGAAGCTTTCTTT. Encoded protein: CASSSRGSEAFF.

This clonotype showed up many times. This sequence joins TRBV27 and TRBJ2-1; 9 bases line up with TRBD2. The CDR3 totals 18 residues. Looked up from germline, CDR1 is MNHEY and CDR2 is SMNVEV (reference sequence). Losses at the gene ends were 6 bases for V and 2 bases for J; bases not matched to a gene: 14. The CDR3 DNA reads TGTGCCAGCAGACCAACCCCTTGGCGGGAGGGACCCTACAATGAGCAGTTCTTC. It is translated as CASRPTPWREGPYNEQFF.

Many counts were recorded for this clonotype. The genes are TRBV6-1 and TRBJ1-1; 7 nucleotides match TRBD1. The germline V gene has CDR1 MNHNS and CDR2 SASEGT. The CDR3 sequence is 14 residues long. J was trimmed by 1 base and V by 6 bases; bases with no gene match: 5. The CDR3 loop reads CASSPRGTNTEAFF. For the CDR3, the DNA is TGTGCCAGCAGCCCCAGGGGGACGAACACTGAAGCTTTCTTT.

V and J are TRBV6-2 or TRBV6-3 and TRBJ1-3, with a weak D call TRBD1 (6 bases). This CDR3 is 15 amino acids long. V gave up 0 bases and J gave up 3 bases, with 9 bases separating them. Per the germline V gene, CDR1 is MNHEY and CDR2 is SVGEGT. CDR3 in DNA: TGTGCCAGCAGTTACTCCGGGGGGCTTGGAAACACCATATATTTT. It is translated as CASSYSGGLGNTIYF.

This clonotype was observed at least ten times. The rearrangement joins TRBV20-1 to TRBJ2-7; TRBD2 might be the D (5 bases). The CDR3 is 15 residues long. CDR1 DFQATT and CDR2 SNEGSKA come from the germline V gene (reference sequence). V was trimmed by 1 base and J by 0 bases, leaving 13 bases between them. Here the CDR3 reads CSARVLALSSYEQYF. CDR3 bases: TGCAGTGCTAGAGTCTTAGCGCTGAGCTCCTACGAGCAGTACTTC.

This clonotype was detected many times. The V and J genes are TRBV11-2 and TRBJ2-5; perhaps D is TRBD1 or TRBD2 (6 bases each). CDR1 and CDR2 from the germline V gene are SGHAT and FQNNGV. The CDR3 covers 14 residues. Deletions cut 3 bases from V and 3 bases from J, with 11 bases between. The CDR3 region has the DNA TGTGCCAGCAGCTTGCTGGGGGGCAAAGAGACCCAGTACTTC. This encodes CASSLLGGKETQYF.

The J gene is TRBJ1-2, the V gene TRBV12-3 or TRBV12-4; 8 nucleotides line up with TRBD1. This CDR3 is built from 15 residues. V shed 4 bases and J 2 bases; nucleotides not matched to a gene: 6. In DNA, the CDR3 is TGTGCCAGCAGTTCCGGGGACAGGTTCAACTATGGCTACACCTTC. It is translated as CASSSGDRFNYGYTF.

The chain links TRBV4-1 to TRBJ2-3; 7 nucleotides align to TRBD2. Germline V gene data show CDR1 as MGHRA and CDR2 as YSYEKL. The CDR3 sequence is 16 residues long. The V segment lost 0 bases and the J segment 6 bases; nucleotides outside the gene matches: 9. The CDR3 loop reads CASSQDSGGRSDTQYF. In DNA form, the CDR3 reads TGCGCCAGCAGCCAAGATAGCGGCGGGAGATCGGATACGCAGTATTTT.

This clonotype was picked up a small number of times. A junction end diverges from the germline sequence, so it may reflect a read error. The chain links TRBV5-1 to TRBJ1-1; 8 nucleotides agree with TRBD1. This CDR3 contains 14 residues. Per the germline V gene, CDR1 is SGHRS and CDR2 is YFSETQ. The CDR3 sequence: CASSFRTGSFETFF. In DNA form, the CDR3 reads TGCGCCAGCAGCTTCCGGACAGGGAGTTTTGAAACTTTCTTT.

The table lists this clonotype with many counts. The V and J genes are TRBV29-1 and TRBJ2-3, with a weak D call TRBD2 (5 bases). The CDR3 contains 14 residues. The ends were cut back, 2 bases at V and 1 base at J, with 10 bases in the middle. CDR1 and CDR2 (germline): SQVTM, ANQGSEA. The CDR3 region is CSVEQFGGTDTQYF. In DNA form, the CDR3 reads TGCAGCGTTGAACAGTTCGGGGGCACAGATACGCAGTATTTT.

In its sample, this clonotype was seen many times. This chain uses TRBV3-1 with TRBJ2-1, with 13 positions matching TRBD2. CDR1 and CDR2 from the germline V gene are LGHDT and YNNKEL (reference sequence). The CDR3 covers 15 residues. Trimming at V came to 1 base and at J to 8 bases, leaving 2 bases not matched to a gene. The CDR3 spells CASSQGTSGSYEQFF. The CDR3, as DNA: TGTGCCAGCAGCCAAGGGACTAGCGGGAGCTATGAGCAGTTCTTC.

This clonotype showed up many times. The V and J genes are TRBV25-1 and TRBJ1-2; D may be TRBD1 (5 bases). Trimming removed 2 bases at V and 5 bases at J, with 21 bases between. The germline V gene has CDR1 MGHDK and CDR2 SYGVNS. The length of the CDR3 is 17 residues. DNA of the CDR3: TGTGCCAGCAGTGAAGGGGGTGGGGCAGACTCCTATTATGGCTACACCTTC. Translating it yields CASSEGGGADSYYGYTF.

This clonotype was detected many times. The chain carries TRBV12-3 or TRBV12-4 and TRBJ2-7, with unresolved D. V shed 0 bases and J shed 1 base, with 7 bases lying between them. This CDR3 region has 14 residues. The CDR3: CASSLALGSYEQYF. CDR3 nucleotides: TGTGCCAGCAGTTTAGCGCTCGGGTCCTACGAGCAGTACTTC.

This clonotype showed up many times. V usage is TRBV7-8 and J usage is TRBJ1-1; 7 positions agree with TRBD1. Germline values: CDR1 SGHVS, CDR2 FQNEAQ. The V segment lost 0 bases and the J segment 1 base; nucleotides outside the gene matches: 17. The CDR3 has 20 amino acids. The CDR3 loop is CASSLALIFSTGVENTEAFF. CDR3 bases: TGTGCCAGCAGCTTAGCCTTGATTTTCAGTACAGGGGTGGAGAACACTGAAGCTTTCTTT.

The chain recombines TRBV7-3 with TRBJ2-3, with 12 bases aligning to TRBD2. The CDR3 spans 18 residues. V shed 3 bases, J shed 5 bases, and the junction held 12 bases outside the gene matches. Germline lookup yields CDR1 SGHTA and CDR2 FQGTGA. The CDR3 nucleotides read TGTGCCAGCAGCTTGCAGCCCGGACTAGCGGGGCTGGGAGATACGCAGTATTTT. Translating gives CASSLQPGLAGLGDTQYF.

This clonotype was picked up many times. This rearrangement joins TRBV20-1 to TRBJ2-7; the D is unclear. Trimming stripped 0 bases from V and 0 bases from J, with 18 bases between. The CDR3 is 17 residues long. Per germline, CDR1 DFQATT and CDR2 SNEGSKA (reference sequence). The CDR3 protein is CSARDPLQEAISYEQYF. Here the CDR3 DNA reads TGCAGTGCTAGAGACCCACTTCAAGAGGCGATCTCCTACGAGCAGTACTTC.

On this clonotype: A clone one base away is much larger, so this may be a read error. The chain uses TRBV28 and TRBJ2-7, with TRBD1 identical over 9 bases. The CDR3 sequence is 15 residues long. Trimming cost V 8 bases and J 2 bases; bases outside gene matches: 10. In germline, CDR1 is MDHEN, CDR2 SYDVKM. CDR3: CASGNTGTGTYEQYF. The CDR3, as DNA: TGTGCCAGCGGAAACACCGGGACAGGGACCTACGAGCAGTACTTC.